The 25 T cell receptor beta chains listed next were all sequenced from one sample in a study of cytomegalovirus exposure and HLA in healthy donors. Sequencing was performed with immunoSEQ multiplex PCR; in TCRdb, only in-frame clones are kept and a portion is missing. Among over 110,000 clones listed, approximately 85% were seen once. The sample taken for sequencing was PBMCs. These receptor sequences come from a woman in her 30s in good health and CMV-seronegative.

J is TRBJ2-1 and V is TRBV19; tentative D call: TRBD1 (6 bases). This CDR3 is 14 amino acids long. Germline V CDR1 and CDR2: LNHDA, SQIVND (reference sequence). V lost 9 bases, J lost 1 base, and 13 bases lay in between. In nucleotides, the CDR3 is TGTGCCAGCACCCAAGGGGGTTCCTACAATGAGCAGTTCTTC. This sequence encodes CASTQGGSYNEQFF.

This chain joins TRBV7-2 and TRBJ2-7; D is possibly TRBD1 (7 bases). The CDR3 sequence is 16 residues long. CDR1 SGHTA and CDR2 FQGNSA come from the germline V gene. V was shortened by 1 base and J by 4 bases, with 17 bases between the two germline ends. The CDR3 sequence: CASSLVGTVAGYEQYF. The CDR3 nucleotides are TGTGCCAGCAGCTTAGTTGGGACAGTGGCGGGGTACGAGCAGTACTTC.

The chain employs TRBV9 and TRBJ2-5; 9 bases are a match to TRBD2. The CDR3 loop spans 12 amino acids. CDR1 and CDR2 (germline): SGDLS, YYNGEE. The J segment lost 14 bases and the V segment lost 3 bases, leaving 8 bases of the junction unmatched. CDR3 region: CASSGRGGTSYF. The CDR3 DNA sequence: TGTGCCAGCAGCGGCCGGGGTGGGACTAGCTACTTC.

This chain links TRBV9 with TRBJ2-2; a weak D match, TRBD2 (6 bases). This CDR3 contains 17 residues. Germline V gene lookup returns CDR1 SGDLS and CDR2 YYNGEE. V was trimmed by 0 bases and J by 3 bases, leaving 15 bases between them. CDR3 bases: TGTGCCAGCAGCGTAGCTCGTTCAGGAGGGTACACCGGGGAGCTGTTTTTT. Translating gives CASSVARSGGYTGELFF.

This chain joins TRBV5-4 and TRBJ2-7, with TRBD1 matching 8 bases. The CDR3 runs 13 residues. The V segment lost 3 bases and the J segment 4 bases; nucleotides outside the gene matches: 3. CDR1 and CDR2 (germline): SGHNT, YYREEE (reference sequence). CDR3 coding DNA: TGTGCCAGCAGCTGGGGACAGGAGTACGAGCAGTACTTC. Protein: CASSWGQEYEQYF.

This clone has only a few counts. The CDR3 sequence: CASRSGQNNSPLHF. CDR3 nucleotides: TGTGCCAGCAGATCAGGACAGAATAATTCACCCCTCCACTTT. This chain joins TRBV11-2 and TRBJ1-6, with D maybe TRBD1 (6 bases). Germline V gene lookup returns CDR1 SGHAT and CDR2 FQNNGV. The CDR3 contains 14 residues. The V end lost 6 bases, the J end lost 5 bases, and 11 bases lay between the germline ends.

This chain uses TRBV6-6 with TRBJ2-5; 8 bases are a match to TRBD2. CDR1 and CDR2 (germline): MNHNY, SVGAGI (reference sequence). The CDR3 totals 12 residues. The V segment lost 11 bases and the J segment 5 bases; nucleotides outside the gene matches: 7. In DNA, the CDR3 is TGTGCCGCTGCGGGGGGCGTTGAGACCCAGTACTTC. Translating gives CAAAGGVETQYF.

The chain joins TRBV19 to TRBJ1-6; a weak D match, TRBD1 (5 bases). CDR1 is LNHDA and CDR2 is SQIVND in the germline V gene (reference sequence). The CDR3 spans 15 residues. V was trimmed by 5 bases and J by 9 bases, leaving 17 bases between them. The CDR3, as DNA: TGTGCCAGTAGTTTCACCGGGACTGATCTTTCACCCCTCCACTTT. Amino acids: CASSFTGTDLSPLHF.

J is TRBJ2-7 and V is TRBV7-2; D unresolved. This CDR3 has 14 amino acids. Per germline, CDR1 SGHTA and CDR2 FQGNSA. V was shortened by 1 base and J by 2 bases, with 9 bases between the two germline ends. The CDR3 nucleotides read TGTGCCAGCAGCTTAGTGGCCAGGACCTACGAGCAGTACTTC. This gives the protein CASSLVARTYEQYF.

In nucleotides, the CDR3 is TGCGCCAGCAGCTTGTCTTCAGGCTACAATGAGCAGTTCTTC. This encodes CASSLSSGYNEQFF. V and J are TRBV5-1 and TRBJ2-1, with D uncertain. Deletions cut 1 base from V and 3 bases from J, with 8 bases between. The CDR3 runs to 14 residues. CDR1 and CDR2 from the germline V gene are SGHRS and YFSETQ.

The chain employs TRBV15 and TRBJ2-3; weak D call: TRBD2 (6 bases). This CDR3 is built from 16 residues. The germline V gene encodes CDR1 LNHNV and CDR2 YYDKDF (reference sequence). V lost 1 base and J lost 6, with 17 bases in between. This CDR3 is CATSRGRGTHMDTQYF. Written as DNA, the CDR3 is TGTGCCACCAGCAGAGGACGGGGGACGCACATGGATACGCAGTATTTT.

The chain uses TRBV10-3 and TRBJ2-1; 11 nucleotides align to TRBD2. This CDR3 has 14 residues. J was trimmed by 12 bases and V by 0 bases; bases with no gene match: 4. Germline V CDR1 and CDR2: ENHRY, SYGVKD. CDR3 residues: CAISESSLAGGQFF. The CDR3 nucleotides read TGTGCCATCAGTGAGTCGAGCCTAGCGGGGGGGCAGTTCTTC.

CDR3 protein: CASSYGTGTYEQYF. CDR3 DNA sequence: TGTGCCAGCAGCTACGGGACAGGAACCTACGAGCAGTACTTC. The J gene is TRBJ2-7, the V gene TRBV7-2; 8 nucleotides match TRBD1. Per the germline V gene, CDR1 is SGHTA and CDR2 is FQGNSA. This CDR3 has 14 residues. J was trimmed by 2 bases and V by 4 bases; bases with no gene match: 4.

This chain uses TRBV6-6 with TRBJ1-2; no clear D gene. This CDR3 contains 13 residues. Deletions cut 5 bases from V and 2 bases from J, with 9 bases between. Germline values: CDR1 MNHNY, CDR2 SVGAGI (reference sequence). The CDR3 sequence is CASSADPNYGYTF. The CDR3 DNA reads as TGTGCCAGCAGTGCGGATCCAAACTATGGCTACACCTTC.

This chain connects TRBV18 to TRBJ2-7; D may be TRBD2 (5 bases). V lost 2 bases to trimming and J lost 4 bases, with 15 bases between them. Germline V gene data show CDR1 as KGHSH and CDR2 as LQKENI. This CDR3 has 15 residues. The CDR3 sequence is CASSPTHQSGYEQYF. The CDR3 nucleotides read TGTGCCAGCTCACCAACTCACCAATCGGGGTACGAGCAGTACTTC.

The chain uses TRBV7-2 and TRBJ2-3; 8 bases line up with TRBD2. From germline, CDR1 is SGHTA and CDR2 FQGNSA. The CDR3 has 16 residues. V lost 0 bases and J lost 4; bases outside the gene matches: 6. The CDR3 coding sequence is TGTGCCAGCAGCTTAGCAGTTAGCGGGGACGCAGATACGCAGTATTTT. It is translated as CASSLAVSGDADTQYF.

The chain joins TRBV5-1 to TRBJ1-6; D is possibly TRBD1 (5 bases). Germline CDR1 SGHRS, CDR2 YFSETQ. Deletions cut 1 base from V and 14 bases from J, with 13 bases between. The CDR3 runs to 13 residues. In nucleotides, the CDR3 is TGCGCCAGCAGCTTGACGGGACTCATGGCCCTCCACTTT. This codes for CASSLTGLMALHF.

The chain joins TRBV2 to TRBJ1-3; possible D gene TRBD1, 5 bases. CDR1 SNHLY and CDR2 FYNNEI come from the germline V gene. Between the trimmed V and J ends, which lost 6 bases and 4 bases, there was a span of 13 bases. The CDR3 loop spans 14 amino acids. The CDR3, as DNA: TGTGCCAGCAGGCCAGCGGGGGGAGGAAACACCATATATTTT. It yields the protein CASRPAGGGNTIYF.

The chain recombines TRBV5-4 with TRBJ2-7, with 7 bases fitting TRBD1. The CDR3 length is 15 residues. Germline assignment: CDR1 SGHNT and CDR2 YYREEE (reference sequence). With V trimmed by 4 bases and J by 4 bases, 11 bases remained unmatched. The CDR3 here is CASSDRQGGGYEQYF. In DNA form, the CDR3 reads TGTGCCAGCAGCGACCGACAGGGTGGCGGTTACGAGCAGTACTTC.

The rearrangement links TRBV9 to TRBJ1-4; no clear D gene. Trimming cost V 0 bases and J 7 bases, with 16 bases left between them. The CDR3 covers 16 residues. Per germline, CDR1 SGDLS and CDR2 YYNGEE. CDR3 sequence: CASSVGLGGWAEKLFF. The CDR3 DNA reads TGTGCCAGCAGCGTAGGGTTGGGAGGATGGGCTGAAAAACTGTTTTTT.

The chain uses TRBV5-1 and TRBJ1-1; D may be TRBD1 (5 bases). V was trimmed by 0 bases and J by 12 bases, leaving 15 bases between them. This CDR3 comprises 13 residues. Germline CDR1 SGHRS, CDR2 YFSETQ. CDR3 residues: CASSLGGTSITFF. CDR3 coding DNA: TGCGCCAGCAGCTTGGGCGGGACGAGTATTACTTTCTTT.

V gene TRBV9 combines with J gene TRBJ1-5, with 10 bases aligning to TRBD1. Germline CDR1 reads SGDLS; CDR2 reads YYNGEE. This CDR3 contains 15 residues. Trimming at V came to 3 bases and at J to 6 bases, leaving 6 bases not matched to a gene. CDR3: CASSEGTGVGQPQHF. The DNA of the CDR3 is TGTGCCAGCAGCGAGGGGACAGGGGTTGGTCAGCCCCAGCATTTT.

The chain carries TRBV18 and TRBJ2-2; 11 nucleotides match TRBD2. Trimming removed 3 bases from V and 2 bases from J; junction bases left unmatched: 5. The length of the CDR3 is 17 residues. Germline V gene lookup returns CDR1 KGHSH and CDR2 LQKENI. CDR3 DNA sequence: TGTGCCAGCTCACCTCCTCTAGCGGGGGGAAACACCGGGGAGCTGTTTTTT. It codes for CASSPPLAGGNTGELFF. Combining the CDR3 with reference TRBV18 and TRBJ2-2 gives the whole variable domain NAGVMQNPRHLVRRRGQEARLRCSPMKGHSHVYWYRQLPEEGLKFMVYLQKENIIDESGMPKERFSAEFPKEGPSILRIQQVVRGDSAAYFCASSPPLAGGNTGELFFGEGSRLTVL.

The V and J genes are TRBV6-5 and TRBJ2-2; TRBD1 aligns across 7 bases. The V gene's germline CDR1 is MNHEY and CDR2 SVGAGI. Unmatched junction bases numbered 3, after V lost 7 bases and J lost 1 base. The CDR3 spans 14 residues. CDR3 nucleotides: TGTGCCAGCAAATGGACAGGGAACACCGGGGAGCTGTTTTTT. Its protein product is CASKWTGNTGELFF.

The chain recombines TRBV5-1 with TRBJ2-3, with D possibly TRBD2 on 6 matching bases. V was clipped by 7 bases and J by 4 bases, with 13 bases between them. Germline V gene data show CDR1 as SGHRS and CDR2 as YFSETQ. There are 13 residues in the CDR3. CDR3 loop: CASGSTSSDTQYF. CDR3 nucleotide sequence: TGCGCCAGCGGTTCAACTAGCTCAGATACGCAGTATTTT. Full variable domain (outside the CDR3, taken from reference TRBV5-1 and TRBJ2-3): KAGVTQTPRYLIKTRGQQVTLSCSPISGHRSVSWYQQTPGQGLQFLFEYFSETQRNKGNFPGRFSGRQFSNSRSEMNVSTLELGDSALYLCASGSTSSDTQYFGPGTRLTVL.